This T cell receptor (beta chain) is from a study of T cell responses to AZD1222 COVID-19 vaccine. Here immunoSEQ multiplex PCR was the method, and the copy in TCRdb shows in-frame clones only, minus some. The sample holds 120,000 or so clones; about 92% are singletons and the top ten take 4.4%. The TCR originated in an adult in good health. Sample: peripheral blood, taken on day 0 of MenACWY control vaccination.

CDR3 nucleotides: TGTGCCAGCAGCCCCCGAGGGGTGGGCTCCTACAATGAGCAGTTCTTC. This translates into CASSPRGVGSYNEQFF. This chain connects TRBV14 to TRBJ2-1; D is perhaps TRBD1 or TRBD2 (5 bases each). The CDR3 is 16 amino acids. V was trimmed by 4 bases and J by 0 bases, leaving 13 bases between them. Germline CDR1 SGHDN, CDR2 FVKESK.